This T cell receptor (beta chain) stems from a study of blood T cell repertoires in COVID-19. About the study: Specimens from acute and convalescent COVID-19 originated in the United States, Italy and Spain. From T cells, B-cell-depleted T cells, or PBMCs came the material, which was cDNA or gDNA.

Source study methods: Reference gene primer amplification in the assay estimated nucleated cell counts. Profiling relied on immunoSEQ multiplex PCR, and the TCRdb table lists in-frame clones only, not all of them. That table furnishes V, J and clone size, whereas the DNA furnished D and trimming. The repertoire holds 90,000 to 120,000 clones, about 87% seen once, with 5.5% to 8% in the top ten. What was sequenced was peripheral blood. The receptor was derived from a middle-aged man with active or convalescent COVID-19.

The CDR3: CASSLESRGYNEQFF. CDR3 sequence (DNA): TGTGCCAGCAGCTTAGAGTCACGGGGCTACAATGAGCAGTTCTTC. The chain carries TRBV7-8 and TRBJ2-1, with a tentative D call TRBD2 (5 bases). V dropped 1 base and J dropped 3 bases, with 10 bases sitting between them. The CDR3 loop spans 15 amino acids. Germline CDR1 is SGHVS and CDR2 is FQNEAQ.